The rows below give T cell receptor beta chains drawn from one sample of a study of early T cells in non-severe SARS-CoV-2 infection. MiXCR, run by TCRdb on the 5' RACE reads, gives a single entry per CDR3 protein. The repertoire holds about 20,000 distinct CDR3 sequences, with around 5.7% as singletons. Sequencing was performed on whole blood. Source of these receptors: an adult who was a healthcare worker with PCR-confirmed SARS-CoV-2 infection or an uninfected control (not recorded which). Both conserved end residues are trimmed from each CDR3.

v_call: TRBV20-1
cdr3_aa: SAGQETQY

v_call: TRBV12-3/TRBV12-4
cdr3_aa: ASSFGGTGRAGELF

v_call: TRBV29-1
cdr3_aa: SVHRDYEQY

v_call: TRBV27
cdr3_aa: ASSLRRLGDTQY

v_call: TRBV6-1
cdr3_aa: ASTLNGELF

v_call: TRBV19
cdr3_aa: ASSMEGAGSSDNEQF

v_call: TRBV19
cdr3_aa: ASSSSSTDTQY

v_call: TRBV15
cdr3_aa: ATTSSEELAETQY

v_call: TRBV27
cdr3_aa: ASSQGLAGGGDTQY

v_call: TRBV3-1
cdr3_aa: ASKIGTQTQY

v_call: TRBV28
cdr3_aa: ASSLSLLRDREAGELF

v_call: TRBV28
cdr3_aa: ASSLGGADEKLF